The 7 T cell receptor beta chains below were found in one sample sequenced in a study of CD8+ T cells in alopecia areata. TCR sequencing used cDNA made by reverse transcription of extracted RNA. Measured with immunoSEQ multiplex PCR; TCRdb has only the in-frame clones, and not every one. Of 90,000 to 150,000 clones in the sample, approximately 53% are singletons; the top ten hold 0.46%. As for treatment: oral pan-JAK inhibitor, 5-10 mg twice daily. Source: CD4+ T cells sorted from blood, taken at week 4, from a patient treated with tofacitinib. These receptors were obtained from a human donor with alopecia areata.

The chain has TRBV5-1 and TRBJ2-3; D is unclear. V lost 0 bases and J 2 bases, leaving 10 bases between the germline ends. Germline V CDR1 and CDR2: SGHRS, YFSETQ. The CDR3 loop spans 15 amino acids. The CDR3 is CASSLVPGPTDTQYF. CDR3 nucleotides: TGCGCCAGCAGCTTGGTTCCAGGTCCCACAGATACGCAGTATTTT. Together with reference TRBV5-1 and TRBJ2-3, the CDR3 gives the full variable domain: KAGVTQTPRYLIKTRGQQVTLSCSPISGHRSVSWYQQTPGQGLQFLFEYFSETQRNKGNFPGRFSGRQFSNSRSEMNVSTLELGDSALYLCASSLVPGPTDTQYFGPGTRLTVL.

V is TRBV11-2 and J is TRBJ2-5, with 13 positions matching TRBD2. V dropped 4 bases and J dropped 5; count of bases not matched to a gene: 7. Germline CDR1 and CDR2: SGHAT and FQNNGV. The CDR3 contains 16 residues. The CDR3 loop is CASSSGLAGAGETQYF. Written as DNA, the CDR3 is TGTGCCAGCAGCTCCGGACTAGCGGGAGCGGGCGAGACCCAGTACTTC.

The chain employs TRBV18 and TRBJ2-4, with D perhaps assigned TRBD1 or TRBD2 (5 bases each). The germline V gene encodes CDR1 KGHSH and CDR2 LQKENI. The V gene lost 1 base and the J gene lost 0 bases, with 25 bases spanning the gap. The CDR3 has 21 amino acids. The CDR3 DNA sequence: TGTGCCAGCTCACCACGCTCGACCGGGACGGGAACGACACTAGCCAAAAACATTCAGTACTTC. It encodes CASSPRSTGTGTTLAKNIQYF.

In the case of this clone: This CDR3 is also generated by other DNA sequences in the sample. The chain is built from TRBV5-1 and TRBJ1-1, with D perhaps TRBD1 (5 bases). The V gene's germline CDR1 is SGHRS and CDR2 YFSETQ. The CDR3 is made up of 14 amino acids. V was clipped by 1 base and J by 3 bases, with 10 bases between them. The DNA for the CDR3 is TGCGCCAGCAGCTTGCAGGGAGGGGACACTGAAGCTTTCTTT. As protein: CASSLQGGDTEAFF.

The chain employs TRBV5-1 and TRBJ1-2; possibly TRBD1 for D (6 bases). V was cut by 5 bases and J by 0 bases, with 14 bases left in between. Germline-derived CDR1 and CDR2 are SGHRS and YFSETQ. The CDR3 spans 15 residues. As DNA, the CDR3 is TGCGCCAGCAGGGGGGCAGACGCAGCTAACTATGGCTACACCTTC. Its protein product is CASRGADAANYGYTF.

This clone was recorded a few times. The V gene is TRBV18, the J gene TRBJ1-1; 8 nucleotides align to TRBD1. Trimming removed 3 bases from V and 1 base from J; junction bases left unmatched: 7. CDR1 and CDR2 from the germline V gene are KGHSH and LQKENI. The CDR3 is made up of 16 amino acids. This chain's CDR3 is CASSPRTGSTNTEAFF. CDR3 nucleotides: TGTGCCAGCTCACCGCGGACAGGGAGCACGAACACTGAAGCTTTCTTT.

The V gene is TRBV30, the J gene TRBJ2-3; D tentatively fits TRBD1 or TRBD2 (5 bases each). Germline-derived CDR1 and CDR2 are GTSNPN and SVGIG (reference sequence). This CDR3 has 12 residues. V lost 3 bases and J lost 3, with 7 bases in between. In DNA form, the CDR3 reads TGTGCCTGGAGCGGGACGACAGATACGCAGTATTTT. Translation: CAWSGTTDTQYF.